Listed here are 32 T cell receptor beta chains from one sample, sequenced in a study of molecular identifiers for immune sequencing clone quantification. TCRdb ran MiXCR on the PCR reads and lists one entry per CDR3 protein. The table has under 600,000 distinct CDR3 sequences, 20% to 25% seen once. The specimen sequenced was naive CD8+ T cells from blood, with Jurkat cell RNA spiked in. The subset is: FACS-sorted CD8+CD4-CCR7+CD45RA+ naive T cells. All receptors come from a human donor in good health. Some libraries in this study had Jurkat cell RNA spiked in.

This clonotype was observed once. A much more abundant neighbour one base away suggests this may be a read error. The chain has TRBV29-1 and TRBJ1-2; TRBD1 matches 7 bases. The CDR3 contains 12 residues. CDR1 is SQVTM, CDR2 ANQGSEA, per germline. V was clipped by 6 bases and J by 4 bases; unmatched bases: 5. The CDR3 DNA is TGCAGCGTAGACAGGGATCCCTATGGCTACACCTTC. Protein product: CSVDRDPYGYTF.

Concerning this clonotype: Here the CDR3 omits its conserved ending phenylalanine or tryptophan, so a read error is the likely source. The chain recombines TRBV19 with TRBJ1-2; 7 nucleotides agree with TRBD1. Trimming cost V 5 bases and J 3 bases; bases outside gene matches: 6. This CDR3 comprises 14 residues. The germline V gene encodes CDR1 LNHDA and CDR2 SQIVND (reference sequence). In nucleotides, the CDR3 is TGTGCCAGTAGTGCAGCCGGGACAGACTATGGCTACACCCTC. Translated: CASSAAGTDYGYTL.

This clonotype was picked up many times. The CDR3 loop reads CASSQDTSRGTEAFF. CDR3 sequence (DNA): TGTGCCAGCAGCCAAGATACAAGTCGAGGAACTGAAGCTTTCTTT. The chain employs TRBV3-1 and TRBJ1-1, with D uncertain. Germline loops: CDR1 LGHDT, CDR2 YNNKEL (reference sequence). The V and J ends lost 0 bases and 5 bases respectively, with 13 bases between them. The CDR3 consists of 15 residues.

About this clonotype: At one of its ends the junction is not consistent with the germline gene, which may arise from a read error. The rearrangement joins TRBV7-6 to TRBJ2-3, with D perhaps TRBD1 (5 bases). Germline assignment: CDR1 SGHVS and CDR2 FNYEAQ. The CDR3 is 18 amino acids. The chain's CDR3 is CASSPDIIDTLGTNTQYF. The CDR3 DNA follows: TGTGCCAGCAGCCCGGACATTATCGACACTTTAGGCACAAATACGCAGTATTTT.

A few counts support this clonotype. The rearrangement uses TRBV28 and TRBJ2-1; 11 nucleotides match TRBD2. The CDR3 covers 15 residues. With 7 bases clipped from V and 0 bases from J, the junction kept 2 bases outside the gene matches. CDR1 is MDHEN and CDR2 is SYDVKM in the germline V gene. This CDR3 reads CASTLAGVSYNEQFF. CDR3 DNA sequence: TGTGCCAGCACACTAGCGGGGGTCTCCTACAATGAGCAGTTCTTC.

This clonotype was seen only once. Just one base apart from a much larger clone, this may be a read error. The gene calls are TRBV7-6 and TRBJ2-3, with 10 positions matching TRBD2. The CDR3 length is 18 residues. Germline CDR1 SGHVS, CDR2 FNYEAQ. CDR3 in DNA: TGTGCCAGCAGCTTAGGTAGCGGGGGGACCTATTCCACACATACGCAGTATTTT. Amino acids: CASSLGSGGTYSTHTQYF.

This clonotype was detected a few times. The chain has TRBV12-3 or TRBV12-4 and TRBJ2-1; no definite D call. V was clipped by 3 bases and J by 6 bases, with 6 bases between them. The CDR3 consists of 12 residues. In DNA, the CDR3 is TGTGCCAGCAGTTTGTCTATCAATGAGCAGTTCTTC. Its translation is CASSLSINEQFF.

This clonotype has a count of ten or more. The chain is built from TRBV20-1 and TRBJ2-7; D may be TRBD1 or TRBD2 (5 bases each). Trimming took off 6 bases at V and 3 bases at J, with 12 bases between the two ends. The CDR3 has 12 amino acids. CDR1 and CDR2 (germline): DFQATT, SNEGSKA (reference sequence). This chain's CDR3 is CSARDGGYEQYF. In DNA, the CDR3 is TGCAGTGCCAGGGATGGGGGCTACGAGCAGTACTTC.

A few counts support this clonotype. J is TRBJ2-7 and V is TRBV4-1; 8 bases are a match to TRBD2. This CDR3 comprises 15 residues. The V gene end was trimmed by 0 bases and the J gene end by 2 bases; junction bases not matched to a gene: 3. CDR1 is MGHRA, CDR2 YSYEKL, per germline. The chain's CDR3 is CASSQDPGGTYEQYF. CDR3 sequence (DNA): TGCGCCAGCAGCCAAGATCCGGGAGGGACCTACGAGCAGTACTTC.

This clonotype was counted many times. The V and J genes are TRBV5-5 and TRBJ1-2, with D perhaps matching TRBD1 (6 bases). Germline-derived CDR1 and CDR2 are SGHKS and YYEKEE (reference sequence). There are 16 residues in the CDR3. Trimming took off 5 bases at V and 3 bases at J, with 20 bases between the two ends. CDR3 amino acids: CASRMKIGDIHYGYTF. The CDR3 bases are TGTGCCAGCAGAATGAAAATTGGGGACATTCACTATGGCTACACCTTC.

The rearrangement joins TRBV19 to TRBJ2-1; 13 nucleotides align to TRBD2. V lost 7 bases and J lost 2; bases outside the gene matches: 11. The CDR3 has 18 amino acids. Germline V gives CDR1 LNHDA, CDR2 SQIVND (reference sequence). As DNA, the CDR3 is TGTGCCAGTACCAGGAGACTAGCGGGAGGCAGCCCCTACAATGAGCAGTTCTTC. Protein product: CASTRRLAGGSPYNEQFF.

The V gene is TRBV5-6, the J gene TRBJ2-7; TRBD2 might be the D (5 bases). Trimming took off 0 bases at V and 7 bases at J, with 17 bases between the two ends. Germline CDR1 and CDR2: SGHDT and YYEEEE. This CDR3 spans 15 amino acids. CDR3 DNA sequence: TGTGCCAGCAGCTTGGATGTCGGGGTCTCCGATGAGCAGTACTTC. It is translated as CASSLDVGVSDEQYF.

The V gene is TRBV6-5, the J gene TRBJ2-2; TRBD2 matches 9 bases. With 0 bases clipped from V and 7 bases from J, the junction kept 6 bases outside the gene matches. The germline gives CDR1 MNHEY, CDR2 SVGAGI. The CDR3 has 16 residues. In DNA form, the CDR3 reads TGTGCCAGCAGTTACTCCGGCGGGGGGGCCGGCGGGGAGCTGTTTTTT. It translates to CASSYSGGGAGGELFF.

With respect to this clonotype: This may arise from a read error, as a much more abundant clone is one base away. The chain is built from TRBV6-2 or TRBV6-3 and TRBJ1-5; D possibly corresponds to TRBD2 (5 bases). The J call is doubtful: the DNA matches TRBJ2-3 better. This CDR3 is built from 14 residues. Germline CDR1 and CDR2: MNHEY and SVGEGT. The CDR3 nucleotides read TGTGCCAGCAGTTCGGGGTTGGCGGTTCAGCCCCAGTATTTT. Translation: CASSSGLAVQPQYF.

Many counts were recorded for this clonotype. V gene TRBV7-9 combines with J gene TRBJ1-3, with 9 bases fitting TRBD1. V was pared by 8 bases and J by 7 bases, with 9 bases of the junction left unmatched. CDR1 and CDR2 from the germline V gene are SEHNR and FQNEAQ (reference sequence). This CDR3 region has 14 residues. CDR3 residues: CASRTGDDLNTIYF. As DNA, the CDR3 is TGTGCCAGCCGGACAGGGGACGATTTGAACACCATATATTTT.

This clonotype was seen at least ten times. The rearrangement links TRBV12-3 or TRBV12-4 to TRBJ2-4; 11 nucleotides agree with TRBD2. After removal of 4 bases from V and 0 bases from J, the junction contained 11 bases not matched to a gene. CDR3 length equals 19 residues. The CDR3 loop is CASSSLAGELGRAKNIQYF. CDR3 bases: TGTGCCAGCAGTTCACTAGCGGGAGAGCTCGGTCGAGCCAAAAACATTCAGTACTTC.

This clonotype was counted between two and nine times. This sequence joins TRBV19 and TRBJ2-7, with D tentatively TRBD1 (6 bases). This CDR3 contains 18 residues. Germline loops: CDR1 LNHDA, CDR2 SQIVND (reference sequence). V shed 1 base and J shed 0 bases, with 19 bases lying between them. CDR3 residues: CASSIVVLGQGNSYEQYF. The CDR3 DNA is TGTGCCAGTAGTATAGTAGTCCTTGGGCAGGGGAACTCCTACGAGCAGTACTTC.

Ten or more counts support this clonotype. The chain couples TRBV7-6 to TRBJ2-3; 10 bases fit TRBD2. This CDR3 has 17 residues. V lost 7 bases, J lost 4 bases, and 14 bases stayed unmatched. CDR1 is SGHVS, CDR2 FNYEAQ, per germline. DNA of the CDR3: TGTGCCAGCAATTCCCATCTTAGCGGGGGGTCCCCAGATACGCAGTATTTT. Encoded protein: CASNSHLSGGSPDTQYF.

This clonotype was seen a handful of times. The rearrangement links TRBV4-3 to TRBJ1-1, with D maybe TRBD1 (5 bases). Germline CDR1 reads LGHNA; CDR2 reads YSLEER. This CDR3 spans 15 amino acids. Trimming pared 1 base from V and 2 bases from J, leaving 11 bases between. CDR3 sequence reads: CASSQVAGQNTEAFF. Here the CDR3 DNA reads TGCGCCAGCAGCCAAGTCGCAGGGCAAAACACTGAAGCTTTCTTT.

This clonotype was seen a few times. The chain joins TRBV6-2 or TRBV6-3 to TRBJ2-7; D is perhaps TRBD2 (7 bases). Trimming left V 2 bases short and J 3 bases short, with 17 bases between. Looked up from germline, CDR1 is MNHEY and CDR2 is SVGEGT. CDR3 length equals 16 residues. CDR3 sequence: CASSYPPGGRLYEQYF. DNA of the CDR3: TGTGCCAGCAGTTACCCCCCGGGGGGCCGCCTCTACGAGCAGTACTTC.

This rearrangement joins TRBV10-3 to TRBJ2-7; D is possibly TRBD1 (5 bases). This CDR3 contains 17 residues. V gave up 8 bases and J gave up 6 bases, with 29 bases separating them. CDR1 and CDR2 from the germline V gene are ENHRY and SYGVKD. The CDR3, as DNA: TGTGCCATCGGTGGCTCCCCTGTTGGGGCACCGGATGTCGAGCAGTACTTC. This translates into CAIGGSPVGAPDVEQYF.

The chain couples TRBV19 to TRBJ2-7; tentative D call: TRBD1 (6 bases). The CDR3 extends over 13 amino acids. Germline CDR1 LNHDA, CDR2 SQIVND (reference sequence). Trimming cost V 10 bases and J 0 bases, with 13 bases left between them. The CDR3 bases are TGTGCCACCGCCCCCAGGGGCTCCTACGAGCAGTACTTC. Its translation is CATAPRGSYEQYF.

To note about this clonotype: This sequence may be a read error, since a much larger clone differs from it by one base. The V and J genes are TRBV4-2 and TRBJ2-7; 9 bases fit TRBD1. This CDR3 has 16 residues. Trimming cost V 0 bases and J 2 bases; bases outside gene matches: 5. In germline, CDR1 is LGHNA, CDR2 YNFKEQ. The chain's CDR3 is CASSQEGGTGTYEQYF. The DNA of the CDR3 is TGTGCCAGCAGCCAAGAGGGAGGGACAGGGACCTACGAGCAGTACTTC.

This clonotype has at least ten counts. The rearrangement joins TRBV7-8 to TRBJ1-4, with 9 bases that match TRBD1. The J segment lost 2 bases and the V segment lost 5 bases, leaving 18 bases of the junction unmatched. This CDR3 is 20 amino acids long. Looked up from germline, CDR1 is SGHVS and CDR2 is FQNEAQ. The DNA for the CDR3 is TGTGCCAGCAGCCCCCCTCCCCGGACAGGGGAGAGAGGGACTAATGAAAAACTGTTTTTT. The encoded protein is CASSPPPRTGERGTNEKLFF.

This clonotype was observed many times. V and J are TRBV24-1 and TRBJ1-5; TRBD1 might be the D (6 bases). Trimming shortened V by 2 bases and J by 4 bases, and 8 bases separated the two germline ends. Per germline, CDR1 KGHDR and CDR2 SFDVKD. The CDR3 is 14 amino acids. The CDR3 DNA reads TGTGCCACCAGTGATTCGGACAGTAATCAGCCCCAGCATTTT. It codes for CATSDSDSNQPQHF.

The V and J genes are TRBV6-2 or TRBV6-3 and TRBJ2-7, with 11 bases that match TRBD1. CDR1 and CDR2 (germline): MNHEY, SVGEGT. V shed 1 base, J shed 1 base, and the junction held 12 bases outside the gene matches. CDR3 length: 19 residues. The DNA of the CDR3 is TGTGCCAGCAGTTACTTCGTGGGACAGGGGGTACGAGTTTCCTACGAGCAGTACTTC. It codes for CASSYFVGQGVRVSYEQYF.

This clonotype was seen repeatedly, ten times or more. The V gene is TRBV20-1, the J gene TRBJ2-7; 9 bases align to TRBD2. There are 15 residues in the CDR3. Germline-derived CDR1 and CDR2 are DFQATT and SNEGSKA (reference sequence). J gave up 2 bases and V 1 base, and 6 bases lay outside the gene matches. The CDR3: CSARVSGTSTYEQYF. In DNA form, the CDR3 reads TGCAGTGCTAGAGTTTCCGGGACTAGCACCTACGAGCAGTACTTC.

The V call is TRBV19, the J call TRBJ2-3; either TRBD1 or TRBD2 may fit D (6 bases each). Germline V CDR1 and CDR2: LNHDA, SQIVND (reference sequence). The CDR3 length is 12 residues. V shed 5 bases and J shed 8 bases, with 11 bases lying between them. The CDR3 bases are TGTGCCAGTAGTTCGGGGGCCTGTACGCAGTATTTT. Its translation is CASSSGACTQYF.

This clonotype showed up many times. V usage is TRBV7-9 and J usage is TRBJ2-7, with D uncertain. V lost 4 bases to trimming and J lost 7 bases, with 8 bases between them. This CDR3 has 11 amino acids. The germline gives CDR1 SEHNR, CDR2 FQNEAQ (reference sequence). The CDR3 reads CASSSTSEQYF. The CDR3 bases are TGTGCCAGCAGCTCGACGTCGGAGCAGTACTTC.

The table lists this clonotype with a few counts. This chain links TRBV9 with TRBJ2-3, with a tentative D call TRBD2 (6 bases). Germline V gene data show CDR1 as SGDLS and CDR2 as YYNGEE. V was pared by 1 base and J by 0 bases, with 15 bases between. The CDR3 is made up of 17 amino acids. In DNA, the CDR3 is TGTGCCAGCAGCGTATCGGGCGTAGCGGTTAGCACAGATACGCAGTATTTT. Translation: CASSVSGVAVSTDTQYF.

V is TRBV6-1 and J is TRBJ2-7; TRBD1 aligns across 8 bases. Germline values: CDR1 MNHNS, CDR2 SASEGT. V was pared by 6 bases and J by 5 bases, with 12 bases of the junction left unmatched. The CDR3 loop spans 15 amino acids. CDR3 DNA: TGTGCCAGCAGGTTCTTTGGGACAGGTGAGGACGAGCAGTACTTC. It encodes CASRFFGTGEDEQYF.

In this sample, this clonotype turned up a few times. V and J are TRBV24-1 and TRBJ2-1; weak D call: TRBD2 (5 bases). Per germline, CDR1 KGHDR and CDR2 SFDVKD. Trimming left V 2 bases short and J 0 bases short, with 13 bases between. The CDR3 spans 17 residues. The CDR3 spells CATSDSLGRSSYNEQFF. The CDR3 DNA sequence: TGTGCCACCAGTGATTCACTAGGAAGGAGCTCCTACAATGAGCAGTTCTTC.